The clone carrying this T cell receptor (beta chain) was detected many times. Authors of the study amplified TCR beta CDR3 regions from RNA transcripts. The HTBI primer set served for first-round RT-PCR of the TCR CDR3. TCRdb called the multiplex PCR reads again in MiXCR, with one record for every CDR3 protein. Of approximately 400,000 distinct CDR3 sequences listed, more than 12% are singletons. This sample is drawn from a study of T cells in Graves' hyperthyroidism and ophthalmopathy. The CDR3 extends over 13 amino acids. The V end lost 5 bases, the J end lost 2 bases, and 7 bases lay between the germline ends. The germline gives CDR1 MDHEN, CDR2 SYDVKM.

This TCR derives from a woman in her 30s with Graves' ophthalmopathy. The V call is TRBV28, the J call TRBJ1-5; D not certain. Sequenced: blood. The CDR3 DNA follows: TGTGCCAGCAGTGACTCGGGCAATCAGCCCCAGCATTTT. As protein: CASSDSGNQPQHF.